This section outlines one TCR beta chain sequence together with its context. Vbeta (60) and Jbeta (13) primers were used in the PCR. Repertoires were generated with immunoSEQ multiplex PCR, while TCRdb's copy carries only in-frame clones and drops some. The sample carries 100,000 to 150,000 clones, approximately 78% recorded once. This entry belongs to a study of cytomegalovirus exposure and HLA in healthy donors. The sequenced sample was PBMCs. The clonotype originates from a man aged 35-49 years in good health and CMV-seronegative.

The CDR3 spells CASSTLTGLNTEAFF. The CDR3 DNA reads TGTGCCAGTAGTACGCTAACAGGGTTGAACACTGAAGCTTTCTTT. V is TRBV19 and J is TRBJ1-1, with a tentative D call TRBD1 (6 bases). The CDR3 runs to 15 residues. Looked up from germline, CDR1 is LNHDA and CDR2 is SQIVND (reference sequence). V lost 4 bases, J lost 0 bases, and 12 bases lay in between.